This is a list of T cell receptor beta chains from one sample in a study of T cell repertoires in ileal Crohn's disease. Clones were read by immunoSEQ multiplex PCR, and TCRdb kept only the in-frame ones, dropping some. The sample carries roughly 7,100 clones, less than 80% recorded once. Material: ileal tissue. These receptors all come from an adult with Crohn's disease. Both conserved end residues are part of each CDR3. D genes are given only for firm matches. The size field is filled for only some rows; it gives once, few, many or a size class.

j_call clone_size d_call v_call cdr3_nt cdr3_aa
TRBJ1-1 large TRBD1 TRBV6-4 TGTGCCAGCAGGGGACAGGGGGTGACTGAAGCTTTCTTT CASRGQGVTEAFF
TRBJ1-5 NA TRBD1 TRBV19 TGTGCCAGCCACCGGACAGGGGATCAGCCCCAGCATTTT CASHRTGDQPQHF
TRBJ1-4 NA NA TRBV9 TGTGCCAGCAGCCAACCCTGGGGAAGGGAGGAAAAACTGTTTTTT CASSQPWGREEKLFF
TRBJ1-1 NA NA TRBV5-4 TGTGCCAGCAGCTCCAACCCGGGGAACACTGAAGCTTTCTTT CASSSNPGNTEAFF
TRBJ1-2 NA NA TRBV25-1 TGTGCCAGCAGTCTACTGAACTATGGCTACACCTTC CASSLLNYGYTF
TRBJ1-4 NA TRBD1 TRBV19 TGTGCCAGTAGAGGACAGGGGGGCACTAATGAAAAACTGTTTTTT CASRGQGGTNEKLFF
TRBJ1-4 NA NA TRBV27 TGTGCCAGCAGTTTAGCGGGGGCAACTAATGAAAAACTGTTTTTT CASSLAGATNEKLFF
TRBJ1-1 once NA TRBV28 TGTGCCAGCAGTTTCGGCAGGGTGGCTTTCTTT CASSFGRVAFF
TRBJ1-6 NA NA TRBV4-1 TGCGCCAGCAGCCAAGGGGGCCCTGCGGCACCCCTCCACTTT CASSQGGPAAPLHF
TRBJ2-6 NA NA TRBV7-9 TGTGCCAGCAGCTTAGTTTTTGGGGGGTACTCTGGGGCCAACGTCCTGACTTTC CASSLVFGGYSGANVLTF
TRBJ2-3 few NA TRBV21-1 TGTGCCAGCAGCCTTCCAGGGGGTCTAGCGGGAGTCACAGATACGCAGTATTTT CASSLPGGLAGVTDTQYF
TRBJ1-1 NA NA TRBV7-9 TGTGCCAGCAGCTTTAGGGGGGGTGTGGAAATTGAAGCTTTCTTT CASSFRGGVEIEAFF
TRBJ2-7 NA TRBD2 TRBV28 TGTGCCAGCAGTGGTCTAGCGGGCGCTACCTTCTTGTACGAGCAGTACTTC CASSGLAGATFLYEQYF
TRBJ2-7 once NA TRBV11-2 TGTGCCAGCAGCTTAGAGGCTAGAGGTTCCTACGAGCAGTACTTC CASSLEARGSYEQYF
TRBJ2-6 NA NA TRBV5-1 TGCGCCAGCAGCCTCACCTCAGGGTCCGGGGCCAACGTCCTGACTTTC CASSLTSGSGANVLTF
TRBJ2-7 NA TRBD1 TRBV11-3 TGTGCCAGCCGTGACAGGGGTTCCTACGAGCAGTACTTC CASRDRGSYEQYF
TRBJ1-1 NA NA TRBV25-1 TGTGCCAGCAGCCCTCGAAATGGGCCGAACACTGAAGCTTTCTTT CASSPRNGPNTEAFF
TRBJ2-5 NA NA TRBV7-9 TGTGCCAGCTCACGACGAGGGGGAGAGACCCAGTACTTC CASSRRGGETQYF
TRBJ2-6 NA TRBD2 TRBV13 TGTGCCAGCAGCCAGGGACTAGCGGGCGCGGGGGCCAACGTCCTGACTTTC CASSQGLAGAGANVLTF
TRBJ1-2 NA TRBD1 TRBV7-2 TGTGCCAGCAGCCCCGACCCCGCCCGGACAGGGGTAGGTGGCTACACCTTC CASSPDPARTGVGGYTF
TRBJ1-6 NA TRBD1 TRBV6-1 TGTGCCAGCATCGCTAGACAGGGAAATAATTCACCCCTCCACTTT CASIARQGNNSPLHF
TRBJ1-2 NA TRBD1 TRBV18 TGTGCCAGCTCACCTGACAGGGGATATGGCTACACCTTC CASSPDRGYGYTF
TRBJ2-1 NA TRBD2 TRBV7-2 TGTGCCAGCAGCTTACCGGGACTAGCGGGAGCCGATGAGCAGTTCTTC CASSLPGLAGADEQFF
TRBJ1-1 NA TRBD1 TRBV6-4 TGTGCCAGCAGTGACTCCCCAGGGGGCAGGGCTTTCTTT CASSDSPGGRAFF
TRBJ1-2 NA NA TRBV4-1 TGCGCCAGCAGCTCGCGACAGGAGCCTAACTATGGCTACACCTTC CASSSRQEPNYGYTF
TRBJ1-1 NA NA TRBV7-2 TGTGCCAGCAGCCCCCAGGGTCAGAACACTGAAGCTTTCTTT CASSPQGQNTEAFF
TRBJ1-1 NA TRBD1 TRBV19 TGTGCCAGTAACGACAGGGGACGGATGAACACTGAAGCTTTCTTT CASNDRGRMNTEAFF
TRBJ2-7 NA TRBD2 TRBV5-6 TGTGCCAGCAGCCGCCTTGGACTAGCGGGGGGCTACTACTCCTACGAGCAGTACTTC CASSRLGLAGGYYSYEQYF
TRBJ2-5 NA TRBD2 TRBV6-5 TGTGCCAGCAGTTCAATCTCGACTAGCGGGAGGGAGACCCAGTACTTC CASSSISTSGRETQYF
TRBJ1-1 NA NA TRBV5-6 TGTGCCAGCAGCCCTCGAAACAGACTAAACACTGAAGCTTTCTTT CASSPRNRLNTEAFF
TRBJ2-7 NA TRBD2 TRBV14 TGTGCCAGCAGCCGAAGCGGGGGGGCCTACGAGCAGTACTTC CASSRSGGAYEQYF
TRBJ1-2 NA TRBD1 TRBV4-3 TGCGCCAGCAGCCAAGATGGGGGACAGATTCCCTATGGCTACACCTTC CASSQDGGQIPYGYTF
TRBJ2-3 large TRBD2 TRBV19 TGTGCCAGTAGTACCCCGAAGACTAGCGGAGGCGGGGCAGATACGCAGTATTTT CASSTPKTSGGGADTQYF
TRBJ2-3 few TRBD2 TRBV9 TGTGCCAGCAGCGTAGCCCCCCGGCGGGAGGGTGGCACAGATACGCAGTATTTT CASSVAPRREGGTDTQYF
TRBJ2-1 NA TRBD2 TRBV4-1 TGCGCCAGCAGCCGCCTTACTAGCGGGAGGTCCAATGAGCAGTTCTTC CASSRLTSGRSNEQFF
TRBJ1-6 NA NA TRBV9 TGTGCCAGCAGCGGTCCGGGGGGAGGGGATTCACCCCTCCACTTT CASSGPGGGDSPLHF
TRBJ2-4 NA NA TRBV5-1 TGCGCCAGCAGCTTAGGAGGAATCAAAAACATTCAGTACTTC CASSLGGIKNIQYF
TRBJ2-1 NA TRBD1 TRBV9 TGTGCCAGCAGCGAACGACCAGGGACAGGGGTAGAGAATGAGCAGTTCTTC CASSERPGTGVENEQFF
TRBJ2-1 NA TRBD1 TRBV7-6 TGTGCCAGCTCCCAGGGGGATGAGCAGTTCTTC CASSQGDEQFF
TRBJ1-2 once NA TRBV30 TGTGCCTGGAGTGTAAAGGCGGCCGGGTTTTATGGCTACACCTTC CAWSVKAAGFYGYTF
TRBJ2-7 few NA TRBV6-6 TGTGCCAGCAGTCGAGCACAACCGGAGTACGAGCAGTACTTC CASSRAQPEYEQYF
TRBJ1-2 NA NA TRBV5-1 TGCGCCAGCAGCTTAGGGGTGGGCTACACCTTC CASSLGVGYTF
TRBJ1-2 NA NA TRBV4-2 TGTGCCAGCAGCCAAGAGGGGGCGAGGGGCTACACCTTC CASSQEGARGYTF
TRBJ2-1 few TRBD1 TRBV7-2 TGTGCCAGCAGCTTCCCCCGACAGGGGTCCTCCTACAATGAGCAGTTCTTC CASSFPRQGSSYNEQFF
TRBJ1-2 NA NA TRBV10-2 TGCGCCAGCAGTTTACAGGATAACTATGGCTACACCTTC CASSLQDNYGYTF
TRBJ1-4 once TRBD1 TRBV19 TGTGCCAGTGGGGGACAGGCTGGATACACTAATGAAAAACTGTTTTTT CASGGQAGYTNEKLFF
TRBJ1-3 NA NA TRBV4-1 TGCGCCAGCAGCCAAGCGGACTCAGCTGGGAACACCATATATTTT CASSQADSAGNTIYF
TRBJ2-5 NA TRBD1 TRBV5-1 TGCGCCAGCAGCTTGGCGCGACAGGGTCAAGAGACCCAGTACTTC CASSLARQGQETQYF
TRBJ2-1 few NA TRBV7-9 TGTGCCAGCGGCAGGGGAATCGGGACCTACAATGAGCAGTTCTTC CASGRGIGTYNEQFF
TRBJ2-6 NA NA TRBV7-2 TGTGCCAGCAGCTTAGTCGGGTCTGGGGCCAACGTCCTGACTTTC CASSLVGSGANVLTF
TRBJ2-3 once NA TRBV27 TGTGCCAGCAGTTCGAGGGGGGGCTCCCGATTCGATCGCACAGATACGCAGTATTTT CASSSRGGSRFDRTDTQYF
TRBJ1-5 NA NA TRBV6-1 TGTGCCAGCAGTGTGACAGGTAAAGGTCAGCCCCAGCATTTT CASSVTGKGQPQHF
TRBJ1-5 NA TRBD1 TRBV19 TGTGCCAGTAGTATAGACGGGACAGTTCCCCAGCATTTT CASSIDGTVPQHF
TRBJ1-1 NA NA TRBV5-1 TGCGCCAGCAGCTCCGGGGCAGGGGTCTTGGGCACTGAAGCTTTCTTT CASSSGAGVLGTEAFF
TRBJ1-1 NA NA TRBV7-8 TGTGCCAGCAGCTTGCGAGACAGGAACACTGAAGCTTTCTTT CASSLRDRNTEAFF
TRBJ2-2 NA NA TRBV4-1 TGCGCCAGCAGCCAATTAGACAGTGCGAACACCGGGGAGCTGTTTTTT CASSQLDSANTGELFF
TRBJ2-7 NA NA TRBV2 TGTGCCAGCAGTGGACTTTACGAGCAGTACTTC CASSGLYEQYF
TRBJ1-2 NA NA TRBV11-3 TGTGCCAGCAGCTTAACGGGACAAGGATATGGCTACACCTTC CASSLTGQGYGYTF
TRBJ2-1 NA NA TRBV4-2 TGTGCCAGCAGCCAAACCGGGGGAAGCTCCTACAATGAGCAGTTCTTC CASSQTGGSSYNEQFF
TRBJ2-5 NA NA TRBV9 TGTGCCAGCAGCGTAGGGGGCGGTCAAGAGACCCAGTACTTC CASSVGGGQETQYF